The clone carrying this T cell receptor beta chain was picked up one time. This specimen comes from a study of blood T cell repertoires in COVID-19. The repertoire was sequenced with immunoSEQ multiplex PCR; TCRdb's copy has only in-frame clones and lacks some. The table includes about 91,000 clones, roughly four fifths detected once. The sample was peripheral blood. This TCR was sampled from a man over 45 with active or convalescent COVID-19.

The CDR3 region is CASSRGQSSGNTIYF. The CDR3 bases are TGTGCCAGCTCACGGGGACAGAGCTCTGGAAACACCATATATTTT. The rearrangement links TRBV18 to TRBJ1-3, with 7 bases fitting TRBD1. Looked up from germline, CDR1 is KGHSH and CDR2 is LQKENI. This CDR3 comprises 15 residues. Trimming removed 4 bases from V and 0 bases from J; junction bases left unmatched: 3. The full variable domain, rest sourced from reference TRBV18 and TRBJ1-3, is NAGVMQNPRHLVRRRGQEARLRCSPMKGHSHVYWYRQLPEEGLKFMVYLQKENIIDESGMPKERFSAEFPKEGPSILRIQQVVRGDSAAYFCASSRGQSSGNTIYFGEGSWLTVV.